The rows below give T cell receptor beta chains drawn from one sample of a study of blood T cell repertoires in COVID-19. Some clones are missing from TCRdb's copy, which holds only in-frame ones; the method was immunoSEQ multiplex PCR. The data hold about 400,000 clones, with around 86% observed a single time. The sample taken for sequencing was peripheral blood. These receptors all stem from a human donor in a cohort sampled during active COVID-19. Each CDR3 is given with its conserved first and last residue. The D gene is left open where the match is weak. Clone size is shown for a subset of rows, as once, few, many or a class of expanded clone.

v_gene	len	j_gene	d_gene	abundance	CDR3aa	CDR3nt
TRBV11-2	17	TRBJ1-2	.	few	CASSSSRVSASNYGYTF	TGTGCCAGCAGCTCCTCCCGGGTTTCAGCTTCTAACTATGGCTACACCTTC
TRBV2	15	TRBJ2-1	TRBD1	.	CASRAGTGFYNEQFF	TGTGCCAGCAGGGCCGGGACAGGGTTCTACAATGAGCAGTTCTTC
TRBV6-6	14	TRBJ2-3	TRBD1	.	CASSSTGVTDTQYF	TGTGCCAGCAGTTCGACAGGGGTAACAGATACGCAGTATTTT
TRBV5-4	14	TRBJ2-7	TRBD1	few	CASSSGQDSYEQYF	TGTGCCAGCAGCTCGGGACAGGACTCCTACGAGCAGTACTTC
TRBV6-1	17	TRBJ1-2	TRBD1	once	CASSEERRGPVNYGYTF	TGTGCCAGCAGTGAAGAAAGAAGGGGGCCCGTTAACTATGGCTACACCTTC
TRBV5-1	16	TRBJ1-4	.	.	CASSREPGQKNEKLFF	TGCGCCAGCAGCCGGGAGCCGGGTCAGAAGAATGAAAAACTGTTTTTT
TRBV5-1	15	TRBJ2-3	TRBD1	.	CASSAERQGSDTQYF	TGCGCCAGCAGCGCGGAGCGACAGGGATCAGATACGCAGTATTTT
TRBV19	12	TRBJ2-1	.	.	CASSPGYNEQFF	TGTGCCAGTAGTCCAGGGTACAATGAGCAGTTCTTC
TRBV19	14	TRBJ1-1	TRBD1	.	CASKEGQRRTEAFF	TGTGCCAGTAAGGAGGGACAGAGAAGGACTGAAGCTTTCTTT
TRBV19	14	TRBJ1-5	.	.	CASTKQGGRQPQHF	TGTGCCAGTACCAAGCAGGGAGGGAGGCAGCCCCAGCATTTT
TRBV27	15	TRBJ1-5	TRBD1	.	CASSHGQGGNQPQHF	TGTGCCAGCAGTCACGGACAGGGCGGCAATCAGCCCCAGCATTTT